This T cell receptor beta chain was obtained from a study of cytomegalovirus exposure and HLA in healthy donors. Findings and limits, study-wide: Most subjects' HLA-A and HLA-B alleles were reportedly predicted from TCR beta sequences. Rare TCR sequences predominated, though certain public TCRs were found in many donors. The study listed approximately 170 cytomegalovirus-associated TCR beta chains.

All donors participated as healthy donors of bone marrow. The trim removed 0 bases at V and 8 bases at J, leaving 17 bases unmatched. Per the germline V gene, CDR1 is SGHTA and CDR2 is FQGTGA. The CDR3 loop spans 18 amino acids. Amplification used 60 Vbeta primers and 13 Jbeta primers. TCRdb's copy holds only in-frame clones and misses some; the assay was immunoSEQ multiplex PCR. The sample consists of about 140,000 clones, roughly 76% of them appearing once. Worth noting for this clone: Antigen: not known.

The chain has TRBV7-3 and TRBJ1-2; the match to TRBD1 covers 8 bases. The sequence was collected from a female donor in good health and CMV-seronegative. Sequencing was done on a sample of PBMCs. The CDR3 loop reads CASSLTGLAGGGLVGYTF. In DNA, the CDR3 is TGTGCCAGCAGCTTAACAGGATTGGCAGGGGGCGGTTTGGTCGGCTACACCTTC.